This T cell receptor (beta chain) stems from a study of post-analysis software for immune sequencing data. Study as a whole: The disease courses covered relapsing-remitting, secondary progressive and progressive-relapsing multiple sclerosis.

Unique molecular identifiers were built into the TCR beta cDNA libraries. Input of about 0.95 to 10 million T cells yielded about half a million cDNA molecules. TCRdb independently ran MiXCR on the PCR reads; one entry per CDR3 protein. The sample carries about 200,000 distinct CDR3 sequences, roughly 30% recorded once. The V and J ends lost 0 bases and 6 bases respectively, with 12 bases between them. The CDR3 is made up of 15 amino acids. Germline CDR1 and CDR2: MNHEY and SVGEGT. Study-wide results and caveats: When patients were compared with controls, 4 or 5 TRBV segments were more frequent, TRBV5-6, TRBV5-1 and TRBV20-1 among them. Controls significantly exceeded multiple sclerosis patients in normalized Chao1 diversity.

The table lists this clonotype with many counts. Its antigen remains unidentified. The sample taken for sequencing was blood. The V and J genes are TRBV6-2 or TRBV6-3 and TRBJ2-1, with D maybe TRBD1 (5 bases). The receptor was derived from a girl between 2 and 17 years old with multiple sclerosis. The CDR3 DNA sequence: TGTGCCAGCAGTTACTCGAGCAGGGTATCCAATGAGCAGTTCTTC. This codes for CASSYSSRVSNEQFF.